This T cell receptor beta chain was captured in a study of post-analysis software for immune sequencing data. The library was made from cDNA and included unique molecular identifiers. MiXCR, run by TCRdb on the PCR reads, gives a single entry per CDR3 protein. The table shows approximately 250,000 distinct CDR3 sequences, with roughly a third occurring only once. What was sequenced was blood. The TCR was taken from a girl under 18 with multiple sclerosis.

CDR3 protein: CSASAGTGKASNQPQHF. CDR3 sequence (DNA): TGCAGTGCTAGTGCCGGGACAGGGAAAGCAAGCAATCAGCCCCAGCATTTT. The V call is TRBV20-1, the J call TRBJ1-5; 9 bases fit TRBD1. Germline loops: CDR1 DFQATT, CDR2 SNEGSKA (reference sequence). V lost 3 bases to trimming and J lost 1 base; unmatched junction nucleotides: 10. This CDR3 region has 17 residues.